Following are 7 T cell receptor beta chains from one sample sequenced in a study of T cells in Graves' hyperthyroidism and ophthalmopathy. Template material for amplifying TCR beta CDR3 regions consisted of RNA transcripts. TCR CDR3 regions were first amplified by RT-PCR with HTBI primers. One entry per CDR3 protein, called by TCRdb with MiXCR from the multiplex PCR reads. The sample comprises approximately 330,000 distinct CDR3 sequences, 18% of which are singletons, and under 55% rests with the top ten. Input material: blood. The origin of the receptors is a woman in her 50s with Graves' hyperthyroidism.

The V and J genes are TRBV5-1 and TRBJ2-5; unclear D gene. V lost 0 bases to trimming and J lost 1 base, with 7 bases between them. Germline V gives CDR1 SGHRS, CDR2 YFSETQ. The CDR3 sequence is 14 residues long. The CDR3: CASSLGQPQETQYF. CDR3 nucleotide sequence: TGCGCCAGCAGCTTGGGACAACCCCAAGAGACCCAGTACTTC. The full variable domain, with the rest looked up from reference TRBV5-1 and TRBJ2-5, is KAGVTQTPRYLIKTRGQQVTLSCSPISGHRSVSWYQQTPGQGLQFLFEYFSETQRNKGNFPGRFSGRQFSNSRSEMNVSTLELGDSALYLCASSLGQPQETQYFGPGTRLLVL.

This clonotype was seen a handful of times. The chain combines TRBV3-1 with TRBJ2-6; 7 nucleotides match TRBD1. This CDR3 contains 16 residues. Germline assignment: CDR1 LGHDT and CDR2 YNNKEL (reference sequence). The V segment lost 0 bases and the J segment 2 bases; nucleotides outside the gene matches: 1. The CDR3 nucleotides are TGTGCCAGCAGCCAAGAAGGGGGCACTGGGGCCAACGTCCTGACTTTC. Its translation is CASSQEGGTGANVLTF.

The chain joins TRBV28 to TRBJ2-5; D perhaps matches TRBD1 (6 bases). Germline V gene data show CDR1 as MDHEN and CDR2 as SYDVKM. V gave up 6 bases and J gave up 7 bases, with 21 bases separating them. The length of the CDR3 is 15 residues. The CDR3 coding sequence is TGTGCCAGCAGCTCGGGACAAGGGGGTCCTGGGACCCAGTACTTC. Translation gives CASSSGQGGPGTQYF.

This rearrangement joins TRBV10-3 to TRBJ1-6; 8 nucleotides agree with TRBD1. This CDR3 comprises 17 residues. With V trimmed by 4 bases and J by 6 bases, 11 bases remained unmatched. CDR1 and CDR2 from the germline V gene are ENHRY and SYGVKD. CDR3 sequence: CAISADRDSTINSPLHF. The CDR3 DNA sequence: TGTGCCATCAGTGCGGACAGGGATAGTACTATTAATTCACCCCTCCACTTT.

This clonotype was counted ten times or more. V is TRBV10-3 and J is TRBJ2-1, with a tentative D call TRBD1 (5 bases). This CDR3 contains 15 residues. V shed 0 bases and J shed 4 bases, with 10 bases lying between them. The V gene's germline CDR1 is ENHRY and CDR2 SYGVKD. The CDR3 is CAISESQGGYNEQFF. Written as DNA, the CDR3 is TGTGCCATCAGTGAGTCCCAGGGTGGGTACAATGAGCAGTTCTTC.

This clonotype was seen only a few times. This chain connects TRBV12-3 or TRBV12-4 to TRBJ1-2; D is perhaps TRBD1 (6 bases). The CDR3 length is 17 residues. V lost 5 bases, J lost 1 base, and 20 bases lay in between. This CDR3 reads CASSPQEGRGYNYGYTF. CDR3 coding DNA: TGTGCCAGCAGTCCCCAGGAGGGGAGGGGGTATAACTATGGCTACACCTTC.

This clonotype was observed a handful of times. The V and J genes are TRBV3-1 and TRBJ2-1; D gene uncertain. V lost 1 base and J lost 9, with 10 bases in between. The CDR3 has 13 residues. Germline CDR1 is LGHDT and CDR2 is YNNKEL (reference sequence). The CDR3 bases are TGTGCCAGCAGCCAAGGGGCGCAAAGTGAGCAGTTCTTC. It encodes CASSQGAQSEQFF.